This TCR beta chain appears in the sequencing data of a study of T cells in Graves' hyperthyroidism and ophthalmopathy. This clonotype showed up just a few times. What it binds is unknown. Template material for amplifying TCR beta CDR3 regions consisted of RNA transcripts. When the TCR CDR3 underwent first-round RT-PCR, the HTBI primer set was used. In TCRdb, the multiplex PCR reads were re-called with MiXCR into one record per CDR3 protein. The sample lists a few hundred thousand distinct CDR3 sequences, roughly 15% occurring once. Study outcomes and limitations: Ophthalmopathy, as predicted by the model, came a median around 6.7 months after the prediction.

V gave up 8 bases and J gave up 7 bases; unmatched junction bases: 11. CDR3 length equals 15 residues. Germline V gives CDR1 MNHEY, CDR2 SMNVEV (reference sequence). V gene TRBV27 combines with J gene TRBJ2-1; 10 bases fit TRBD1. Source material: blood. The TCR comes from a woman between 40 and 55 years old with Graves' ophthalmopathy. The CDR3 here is CASLQTGGVRNEQFF. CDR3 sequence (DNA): TGTGCCAGCCTCCAGACAGGGGGCGTAAGAAATGAGCAGTTCTTC.